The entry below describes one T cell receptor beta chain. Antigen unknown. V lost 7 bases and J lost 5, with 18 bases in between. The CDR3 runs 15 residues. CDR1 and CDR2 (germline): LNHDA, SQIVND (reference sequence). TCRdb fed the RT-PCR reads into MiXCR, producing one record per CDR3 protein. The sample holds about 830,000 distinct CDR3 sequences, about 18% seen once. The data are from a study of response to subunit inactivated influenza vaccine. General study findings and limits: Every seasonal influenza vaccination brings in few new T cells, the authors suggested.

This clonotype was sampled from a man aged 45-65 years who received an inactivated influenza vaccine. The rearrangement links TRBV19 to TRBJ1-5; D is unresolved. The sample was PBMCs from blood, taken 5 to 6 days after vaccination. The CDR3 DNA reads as TGTGCCAGTACCTCCCAATATGGGCTTGATCAGCCCCAGCATTTT. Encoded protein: CASTSQYGLDQPQHF.